Below, one T cell receptor beta chain is given with its context. Its antigen remains unidentified. The germline V gene encodes CDR1 SQVTM and CDR2 ANQGSEA. Unmatched junction bases numbered 6, after V lost 6 bases and J lost 6 bases. The CDR3 is 13 residues long. This specimen belongs to a study of T cells in Graves' hyperthyroidism and ophthalmopathy. Study results and caveats: Most clonotypes expanded in the thyroid (above 0.001) were also present in blood.

It was considered stable Graves' hyperthyroidism when ophthalmopathy did not progress within 18 months. Recently diagnosed hyperthyroidism of less than 2 months' duration affected patients aged 18 to 65. Using RNA transcripts as the source, TCR beta CDR3 regions were amplified. Primed by the HTBI set, a first-round RT-PCR was run on the TCR CDR3. TCRdb recomputed calls from the multiplex PCR reads with MiXCR, one row per CDR3 protein. Of 500,000 to 750,000 distinct CDR3 sequences in the sample, 46% were seen once. Sequencing was done on a sample of peripheral blood or thyroid tissue (not recorded which). The chain couples TRBV29-1 to TRBJ1-4; 8 positions agree with TRBD1. The sequence was obtained from a woman aged 18-30 years with Graves' hyperthyroidism. The CDR3 is CSVETGADEKLFF. The CDR3 nucleotides read TGCAGCGTCGAGACAGGGGCGGATGAAAAACTGTTTTTT.